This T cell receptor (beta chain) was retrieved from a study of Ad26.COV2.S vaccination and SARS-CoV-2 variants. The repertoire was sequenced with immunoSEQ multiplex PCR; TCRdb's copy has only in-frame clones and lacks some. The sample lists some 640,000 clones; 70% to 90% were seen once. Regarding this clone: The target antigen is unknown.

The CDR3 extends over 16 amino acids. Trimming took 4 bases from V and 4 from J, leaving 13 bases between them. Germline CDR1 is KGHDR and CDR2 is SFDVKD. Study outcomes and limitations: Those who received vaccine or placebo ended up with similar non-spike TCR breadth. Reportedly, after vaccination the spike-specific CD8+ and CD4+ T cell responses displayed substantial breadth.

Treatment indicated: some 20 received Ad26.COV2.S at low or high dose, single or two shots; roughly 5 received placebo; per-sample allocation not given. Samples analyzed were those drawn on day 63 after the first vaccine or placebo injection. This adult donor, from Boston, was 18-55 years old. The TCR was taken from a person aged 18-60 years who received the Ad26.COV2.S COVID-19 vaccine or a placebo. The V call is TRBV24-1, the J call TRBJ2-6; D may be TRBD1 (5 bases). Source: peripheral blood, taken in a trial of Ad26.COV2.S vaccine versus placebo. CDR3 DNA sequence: TGTGCCACCAGTGAGGCACCCAGGGTGGGGGCCAACGTCCTGACTTTC. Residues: CATSEAPRVGANVLTF.